This T cell receptor beta chain was sequenced during a study of blood T cell repertoires in COVID-19. Measured with immunoSEQ multiplex PCR; TCRdb has only the in-frame clones, and not every one. The sample contains about 480,000 clones, 88% of which appear only once. Germline V CDR1 and CDR2: MNHEY, SMNVEV (reference sequence). The CDR3 contains 19 residues. V was trimmed by 4 bases and J by 7 bases, leaving 32 bases between them. Recruits, aged 18 to 89 years, lived in 25 or so US areas. Which cohort a participant joined came from the clinical history participants gave. The sequencing sample was made of PBMCs or T cells enriched from blood (not recorded which). This receptor was obtained from a woman in her thirties or forties who had recovered from COVID-19. This chain connects TRBV27 to TRBJ2-7, with D possibly matching TRBD1 (5 bases). CDR3: CASSSFLPIKTKRGWEQYF. CDR3 DNA: TGTGCCAGCAGTTCCTTTCTCCCGATCAAGACAAAAAGGGGTTGGGAGCAGTACTTC.